The present T cell receptor (beta chain) was sequenced within a study of PD-1 blockade in classical Hodgkin lymphoma. Study-level results: What drove the repertoire differences, possibly disease activity or prior therapy, has not been defined. CD4+ TCR diversity rose significantly by C4D1, and CD8+ TCR diversity did not.

Every one of the patients relapsed after autologous stem cell transplantation (brentuximab vedotin exposure was variable). Assay used: immunoSEQ multiplex PCR; TCRdb lists only in-frame clones, some missing. This table has approximately 60,000 clones, approximately 90% appearing once. Concerning this clone: Its antigen is unidentified.

The CDR3 extends over 16 amino acids. V trimming: 5 bases; J trimming: 2 bases; junction bases outside the gene matches: 7. Germline CDR1 and CDR2: SEHNR and FQNEAQ (reference sequence). V is TRBV7-9 and J is TRBJ1-1; TRBD1 aligns across 11 bases. Sequences were derived from peripheral blood mononuclear cells (PBMCs), sampled at baseline. The receptor was isolated from a human donor with classical Hodgkin lymphoma. The CDR3 DNA reads TGTGCCAGCAGCCGCGGGACAGGGGGACTCAACACTGAAGCTTTCTTT. This translates into CASSRGTGGLNTEAFF.